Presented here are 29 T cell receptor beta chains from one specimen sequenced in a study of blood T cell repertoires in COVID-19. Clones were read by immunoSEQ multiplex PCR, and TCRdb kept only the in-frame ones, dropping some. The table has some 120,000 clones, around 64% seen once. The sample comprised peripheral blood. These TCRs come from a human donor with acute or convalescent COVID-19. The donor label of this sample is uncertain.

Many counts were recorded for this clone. Written as DNA, the CDR3 is TGTGCCAGCAGCAATACAGGGGGCTCTGGAAACACCATATATTTT. This sequence encodes CASSNTGGSGNTIYF. The genes are TRBV13 and TRBJ1-3; TRBD1 aligns across 8 bases. Germline assignment: CDR1 PRHDT and CDR2 FYEKMQ (reference sequence). CDR3 length: 15 amino acids. V was pared by 5 bases and J by 0 bases, with 3 bases of the junction left unmatched.

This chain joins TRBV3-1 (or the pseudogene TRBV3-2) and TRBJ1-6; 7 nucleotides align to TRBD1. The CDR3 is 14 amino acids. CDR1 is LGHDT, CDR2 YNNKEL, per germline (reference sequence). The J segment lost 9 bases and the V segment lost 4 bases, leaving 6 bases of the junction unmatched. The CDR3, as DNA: TGTGCCAGCAGCCTTCGACAGGGAAGTTCACCCCTCCACTTT. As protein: CASSLRQGSSPLHF.

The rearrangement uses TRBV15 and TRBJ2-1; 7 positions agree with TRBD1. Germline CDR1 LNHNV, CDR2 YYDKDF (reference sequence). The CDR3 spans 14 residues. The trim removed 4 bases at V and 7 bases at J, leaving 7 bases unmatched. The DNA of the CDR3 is TGTGCCACCAGCACCGGGACAGCCGGGAATGAGCAGTTCTTC. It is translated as CATSTGTAGNEQFF.

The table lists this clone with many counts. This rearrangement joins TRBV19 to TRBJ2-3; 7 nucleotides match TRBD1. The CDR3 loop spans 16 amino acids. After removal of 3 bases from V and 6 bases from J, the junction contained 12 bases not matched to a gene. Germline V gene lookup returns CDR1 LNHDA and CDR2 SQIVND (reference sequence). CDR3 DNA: TGTGCCAGTAGTATCCGGACAGGCGCTTTCCGTGATACGCAGTATTTT. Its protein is CASSIRTGAFRDTQYF.

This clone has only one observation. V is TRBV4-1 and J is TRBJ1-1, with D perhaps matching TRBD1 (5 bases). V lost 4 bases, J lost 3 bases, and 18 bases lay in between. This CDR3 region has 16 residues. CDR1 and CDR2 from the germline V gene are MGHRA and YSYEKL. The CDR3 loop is CASSPGRQSRDTEAFF. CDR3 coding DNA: TGCGCCAGCAGCCCCGGCAGGCAGTCCAGGGACACTGAAGCTTTCTTT.

The CDR3 reads CAWSEGTGLYEQYF. CDR3 DNA: TGTGCCTGGAGTGAAGGGACAGGACTCTACGAGCAGTACTTC. This sequence joins TRBV30 and TRBJ2-7; 8 bases line up with TRBD1. There are 14 residues in the CDR3. Germline V gene lookup returns CDR1 GTSNPN and CDR2 SVGIG (reference sequence). Trimming at V came to 1 base and at J to 3 bases, leaving 5 bases not matched to a gene.

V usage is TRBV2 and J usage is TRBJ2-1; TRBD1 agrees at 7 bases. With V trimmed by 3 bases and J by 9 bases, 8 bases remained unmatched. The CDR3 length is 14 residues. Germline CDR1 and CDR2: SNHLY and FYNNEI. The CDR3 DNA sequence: TGTGCCAGCAGTGACGTACGAGGGGGCACTGAGCAGTTCTTC. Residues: CASSDVRGGTEQFF.

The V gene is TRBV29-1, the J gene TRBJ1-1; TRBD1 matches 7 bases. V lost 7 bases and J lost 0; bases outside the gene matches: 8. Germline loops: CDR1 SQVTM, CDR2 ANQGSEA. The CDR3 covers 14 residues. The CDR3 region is CSAVTGILNTEAFF. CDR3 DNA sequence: TGCAGCGCCGTGACAGGGATCCTGAACACTGAAGCTTTCTTT.

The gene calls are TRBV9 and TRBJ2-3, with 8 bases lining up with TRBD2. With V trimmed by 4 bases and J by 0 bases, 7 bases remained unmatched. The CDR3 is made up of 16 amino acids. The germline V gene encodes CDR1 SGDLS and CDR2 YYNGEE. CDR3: CASSTHSGVSTDTQYF. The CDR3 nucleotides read TGTGCCAGCAGCACTCATAGCGGGGTTAGCACAGATACGCAGTATTTT.

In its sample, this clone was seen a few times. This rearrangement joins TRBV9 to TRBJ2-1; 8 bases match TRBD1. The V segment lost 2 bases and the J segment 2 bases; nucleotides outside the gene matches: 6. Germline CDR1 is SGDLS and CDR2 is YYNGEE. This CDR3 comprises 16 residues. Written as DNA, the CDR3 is TGTGCCAGCAGCGTGGGGGGACAGGCGGCCTACAATGAGCAGTTCTTC. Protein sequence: CASSVGGQAAYNEQFF.

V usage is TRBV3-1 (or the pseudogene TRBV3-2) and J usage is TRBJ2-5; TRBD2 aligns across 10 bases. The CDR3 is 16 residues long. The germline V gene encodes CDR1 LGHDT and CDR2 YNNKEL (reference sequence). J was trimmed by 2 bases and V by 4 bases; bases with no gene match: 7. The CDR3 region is CASSRGSGGGQETQYF. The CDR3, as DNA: TGTGCCAGCAGCCGTGGAAGCGGGGGGGGTCAAGAGACCCAGTACTTC.

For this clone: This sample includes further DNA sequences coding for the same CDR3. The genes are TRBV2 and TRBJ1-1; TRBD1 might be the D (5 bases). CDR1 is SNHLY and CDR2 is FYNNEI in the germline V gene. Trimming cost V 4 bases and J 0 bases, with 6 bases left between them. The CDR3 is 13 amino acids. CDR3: CASSGQLNTEAFF. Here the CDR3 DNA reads TGTGCCAGCAGTGGACAGTTGAACACTGAAGCTTTCTTT.

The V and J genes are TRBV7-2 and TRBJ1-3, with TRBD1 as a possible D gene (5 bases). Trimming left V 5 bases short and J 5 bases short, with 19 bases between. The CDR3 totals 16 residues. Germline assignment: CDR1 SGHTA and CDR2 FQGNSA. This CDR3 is CASSLNSGGRRNTIYF. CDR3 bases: TGTGCCAGCAGCCTAAATTCGGGGGGTAGAAGAAACACCATATATTTT.

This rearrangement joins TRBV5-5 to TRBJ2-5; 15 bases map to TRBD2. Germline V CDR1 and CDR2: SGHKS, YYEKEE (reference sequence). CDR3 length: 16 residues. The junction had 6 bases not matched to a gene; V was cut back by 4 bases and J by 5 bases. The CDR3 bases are TGTGCCAGCAGCCCGGCGGGGACTAGCGGGGGGGAGACCCAGTACTTC. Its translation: CASSPAGTSGGETQYF.

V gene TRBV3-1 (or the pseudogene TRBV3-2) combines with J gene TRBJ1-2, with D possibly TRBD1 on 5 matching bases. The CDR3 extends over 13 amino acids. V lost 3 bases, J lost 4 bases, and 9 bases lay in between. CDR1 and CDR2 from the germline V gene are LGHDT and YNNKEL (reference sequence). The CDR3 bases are TGTGCCAGCAGCCAGGGGCGGACCTATGGCTACACCTTC. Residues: CASSQGRTYGYTF.

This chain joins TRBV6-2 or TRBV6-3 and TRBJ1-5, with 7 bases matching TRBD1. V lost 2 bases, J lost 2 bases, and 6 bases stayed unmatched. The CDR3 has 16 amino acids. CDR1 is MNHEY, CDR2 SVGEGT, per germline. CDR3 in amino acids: CASSYRLDRGNQPQHF. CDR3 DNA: TGTGCCAGCAGTTACCGACTTGACAGGGGCAATCAGCCCCAGCATTTT.

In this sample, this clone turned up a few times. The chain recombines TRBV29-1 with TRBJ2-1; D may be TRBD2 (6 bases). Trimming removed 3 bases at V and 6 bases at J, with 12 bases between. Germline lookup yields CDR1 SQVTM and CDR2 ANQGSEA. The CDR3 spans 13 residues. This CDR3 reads CSVDGTPSNEQFF. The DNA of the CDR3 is TGCAGCGTTGACGGGACTCCGTCCAATGAGCAGTTCTTC.

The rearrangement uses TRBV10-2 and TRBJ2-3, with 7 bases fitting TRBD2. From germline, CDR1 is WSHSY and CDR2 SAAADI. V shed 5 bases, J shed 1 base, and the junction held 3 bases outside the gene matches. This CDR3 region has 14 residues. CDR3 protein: CASSFGGGTDTQYF. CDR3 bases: TGCGCCAGCAGTTTTGGGGGGGGCACAGATACGCAGTATTTT.

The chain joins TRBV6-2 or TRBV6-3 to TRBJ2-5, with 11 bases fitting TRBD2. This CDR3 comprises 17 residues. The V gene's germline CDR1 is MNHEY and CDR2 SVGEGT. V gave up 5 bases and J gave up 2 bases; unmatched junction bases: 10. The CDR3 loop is CASSPLPGLADQETQYF. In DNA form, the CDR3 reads TGTGCCAGCAGTCCCCTTCCGGGACTAGCGGATCAAGAGACCCAGTACTTC.

DNA for the CDR3: TGTGCCAGCAGTGCTCTAGCGGGGGGAACCGGGGAGCTGTTTTTT. This translates into CASSALAGGTGELFF. The genes are TRBV2 and TRBJ2-2, with 11 bases that match TRBD2. This CDR3 is built from 15 residues. Germline V gene lookup returns CDR1 SNHLY and CDR2 FYNNEI. Unmatched junction bases numbered 3, after V lost 4 bases and J lost 5 bases. Combining the CDR3 with reference TRBV2 and TRBJ2-2 gives the whole variable domain EPEVTQTPSHQVTQMGQEVILRCVPISNHLYFYWYRQILGQKVEFLVSFYNNEISEKSEIFDDQFSVERPDGSNFTLKIRSTKLEDSAMYFCASSALAGGTGELFFGEGSRLTVL.

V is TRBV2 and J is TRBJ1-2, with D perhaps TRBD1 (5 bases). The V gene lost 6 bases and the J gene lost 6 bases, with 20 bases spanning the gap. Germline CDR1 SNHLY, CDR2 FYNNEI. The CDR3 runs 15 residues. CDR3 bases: TGTGCCAGCAGGCAGGGTGTCAGACCAAGTGATGGCTACACCTTC. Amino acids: CASRQGVRPSDGYTF.

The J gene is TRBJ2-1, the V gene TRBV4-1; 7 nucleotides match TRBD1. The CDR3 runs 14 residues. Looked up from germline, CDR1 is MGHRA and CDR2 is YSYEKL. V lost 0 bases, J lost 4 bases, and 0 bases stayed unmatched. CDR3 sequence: CASSQEGQYNEQFF. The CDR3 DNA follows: TGCGCCAGCAGCCAAGAGGGACAGTACAATGAGCAGTTCTTC.

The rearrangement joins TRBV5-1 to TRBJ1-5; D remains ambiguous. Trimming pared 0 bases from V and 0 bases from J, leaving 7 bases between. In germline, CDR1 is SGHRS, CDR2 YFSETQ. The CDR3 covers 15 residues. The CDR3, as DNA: TGCGCCAGCAGCTTGGGGCACGTTAGCAATCAGCCCCAGCATTTT. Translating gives CASSLGHVSNQPQHF. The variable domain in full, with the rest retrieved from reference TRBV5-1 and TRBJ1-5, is KAGVTQTPRYLIKTRGQQVTLSCSPISGHRSVSWYQQTPGQGLQFLFEYFSETQRNKGNFPGRFSGRQFSNSRSEMNVSTLELGDSALYLCASSLGHVSNQPQHFGDGTRLSIL.

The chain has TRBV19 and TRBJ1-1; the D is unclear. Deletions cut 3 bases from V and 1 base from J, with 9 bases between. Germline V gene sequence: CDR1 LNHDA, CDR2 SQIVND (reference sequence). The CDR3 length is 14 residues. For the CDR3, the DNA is TGTGCCAGTAGTATTGAAGGGAGGAACACTGAAGCTTTCTTT. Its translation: CASSIEGRNTEAFF. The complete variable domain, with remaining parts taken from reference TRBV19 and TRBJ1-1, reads DGGITQSPKYLFRKEGQNVTLSCEQNLNHDAMYWYRQDPGQGLRLIYYSQIVNDFQKGDIAEGYSVSREKKESFPLTVTSAQKNPTAFYLCASSIEGRNTEAFFGQGTRLTVV.

DNA for the CDR3: TGTGCCAGCAGGGTAGCGGGTTCTCACCACGAGCAGTACTTC. It encodes CASRVAGSHHEQYF. The chain links TRBV2 to TRBJ2-7; 7 bases fit TRBD2. The V gene's germline CDR1 is SNHLY and CDR2 FYNNEI. The CDR3 length is 14 residues. V dropped 6 bases and J dropped 5; count of bases not matched to a gene: 10.

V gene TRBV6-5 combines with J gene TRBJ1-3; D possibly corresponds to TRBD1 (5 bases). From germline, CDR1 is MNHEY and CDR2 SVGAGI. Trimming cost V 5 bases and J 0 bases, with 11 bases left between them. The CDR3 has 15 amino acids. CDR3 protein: CASSRRVNSGNTIYF. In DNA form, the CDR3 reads TGTGCCAGCAGTCGCAGGGTAAACTCTGGAAACACCATATATTTT.

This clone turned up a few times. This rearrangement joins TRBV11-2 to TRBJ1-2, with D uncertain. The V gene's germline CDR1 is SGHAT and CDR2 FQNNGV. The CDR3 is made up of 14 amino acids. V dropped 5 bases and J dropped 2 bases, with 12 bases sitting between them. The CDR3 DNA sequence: TGTGCCAGCAGCCCAGATTTTTCAAACTATGGCTACACCTTC. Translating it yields CASSPDFSNYGYTF. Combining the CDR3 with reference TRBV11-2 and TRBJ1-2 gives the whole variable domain EAGVAQSPRYKIIEKRQSVAFWCNPISGHATLYWYQQILGQGPKLLIQFQNNGVVDDSQLPKDRFSAERLKGVDSTLKIQPAKLEDSAVYLCASSPDFSNYGYTFGSGTRLTVV.

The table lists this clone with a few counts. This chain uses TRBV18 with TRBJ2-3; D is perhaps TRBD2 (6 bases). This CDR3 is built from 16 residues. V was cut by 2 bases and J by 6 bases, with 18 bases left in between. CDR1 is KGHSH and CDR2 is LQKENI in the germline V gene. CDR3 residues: CASSPMVAAAQDTQYF. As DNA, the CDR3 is TGTGCCAGCTCACCAATGGTAGCGGCAGCTCAGGATACGCAGTATTTT.

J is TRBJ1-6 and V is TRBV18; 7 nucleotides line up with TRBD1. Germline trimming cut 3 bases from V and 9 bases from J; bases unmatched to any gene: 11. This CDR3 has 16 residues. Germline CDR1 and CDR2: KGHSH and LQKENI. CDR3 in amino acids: CASSPGAQGIGSPLHF. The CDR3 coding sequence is TGTGCCAGCTCACCGGGTGCACAGGGGATTGGTTCACCCCTCCACTTT.